These 4 T cell receptor beta chains were sequenced from one sample in a study of cytomegalovirus exposure and HLA in healthy donors. Amplification used 60 Vbeta primers and 13 Jbeta primers. Profiled with immunoSEQ multiplex PCR; TCRdb holds only in-frame clones, not every one. This table lists 130,000 or so clones. The sample taken for sequencing was PBMCs. The receptors shown here come from a woman under 30 in good health and CMV-seronegative.

The chain's CDR3 is CASSPIGTLAREQYV. CDR3 DNA sequence: TGTGCCAGCTCACCAATTGGGACACTGGCCCGAGAGCAGTACGTC. This rearrangement joins TRBV18 to TRBJ2-7; tentatively, D is TRBD1 (6 bases). The V end lost 2 bases, the J end lost 7 bases, and 18 bases lay between the germline ends. Germline values: CDR1 KGHSH, CDR2 LQKENI. The CDR3 spans 15 residues.

The rearrangement uses TRBV6-4 and TRBJ1-2; the D is unclear. The germline CDR1 and CDR2 sequences are MRHNA and SNTAGT. The CDR3 consists of 13 residues. The V gene lost 3 bases and the J gene lost 6 bases, with 11 bases spanning the gap. The CDR3: CASSDGNPDGYTF. CDR3 nucleotides: TGTGCCAGCAGTGATGGCAACCCAGATGGCTACACCTTC.

The genes are TRBV4-3 and TRBJ2-1; perhaps TRBD2 as D (6 bases). CDR3 length: 16 residues. Germline CDR1 is LGHNA and CDR2 is YSLEER. Trimming cost V 0 bases and J 2 bases, with 11 bases left between them. In nucleotides, the CDR3 is TGCGCCAGCAGCCAAGATCAGGGCGGGGCCTACAATGAGCAGTTCTTC. Protein sequence: CASSQDQGGAYNEQFF.

The V gene is TRBV6-5, the J gene TRBJ1-1; D not resolved. Trimming pared 0 bases from V and 3 bases from J, leaving 8 bases between. Germline-derived CDR1 and CDR2 are MNHEY and SVGAGI. The CDR3 extends over 14 amino acids. The CDR3 region is CASSYSFSDTEAFF. CDR3 nucleotide sequence: TGTGCCAGCAGTTACTCGTTTAGTGACACTGAAGCTTTCTTT.